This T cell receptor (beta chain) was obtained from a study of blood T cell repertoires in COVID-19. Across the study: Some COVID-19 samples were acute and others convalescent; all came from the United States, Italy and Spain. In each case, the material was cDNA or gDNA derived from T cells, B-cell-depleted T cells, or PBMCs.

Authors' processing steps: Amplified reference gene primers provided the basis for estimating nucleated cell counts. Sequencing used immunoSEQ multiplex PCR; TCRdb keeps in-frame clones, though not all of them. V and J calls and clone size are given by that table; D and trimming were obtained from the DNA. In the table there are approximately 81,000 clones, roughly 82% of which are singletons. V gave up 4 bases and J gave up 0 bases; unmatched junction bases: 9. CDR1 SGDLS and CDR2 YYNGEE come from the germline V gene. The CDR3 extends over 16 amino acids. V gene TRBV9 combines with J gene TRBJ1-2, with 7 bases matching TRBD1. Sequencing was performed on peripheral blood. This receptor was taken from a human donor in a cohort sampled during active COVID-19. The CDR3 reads CASSSNRDRANYGYTF. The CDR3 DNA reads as TGTGCCAGCAGCTCGAACCGGGACAGAGCTAACTATGGCTACACCTTC.